One and the same sample provided the 29 T cell receptor beta chains below, sequenced in a study of beta chain features in type 1 diabetes. These receptors' antigens are unknown. All of the isolated RNA was reverse transcribed, so expressed TCRB transcripts were sequenced. The protocol was immunoSEQ multiplex PCR, while the TCRdb copy is restricted to in-frame clones and leaves out a portion. The sample lists hundreds of thousands of clones; around 9% were seen once. Study observations and caveats: All four CD4+ subsets from Type 1 diabetes patients carried moderately but significantly shorter TCRB CDR3s.

Sequencing was performed on central memory CD4+ T cells from blood. Receptor source: a man younger than 40 with type 1 diabetes.

This clone showed up just a few times. The V gene is TRBV7-2, the J gene TRBJ1-2, with a weak D call TRBD1 (5 bases). V dropped 5 bases and J dropped 2 bases, with 12 bases sitting between them. Germline-derived CDR1 and CDR2 are SGHTA and FQGNSA. The CDR3 totals 14 residues. The CDR3 DNA is TGTGCCAGCAGCCCGCGGGACGTCAACTATGGCTACACCTTC. It specifies CASSPRDVNYGYTF.

The V call is TRBV14, the J call TRBJ2-3; 10 bases are shared with TRBD1. Germline V gene data show CDR1 as SGHDN and CDR2 as FVKESK. V lost 10 bases, J lost 3 bases, and 4 bases stayed unmatched. CDR3 length: 13 residues. This chain's CDR3 is CATGDRGTDTQYF. The CDR3 bases are TGTGCCACCGGGGACAGGGGAACAGATACGCAGTATTTT.

The chain combines TRBV11-2 with TRBJ2-5, with D tentatively TRBD1 (6 bases). Germline V gives CDR1 SGHAT, CDR2 FQNNGV. Trimming took 1 base from V and 1 from J, leaving 10 bases between them. The CDR3 is 15 amino acids. This CDR3 reads CASSLATGPQETQYF. CDR3 coding DNA: TGTGCCAGCAGCTTAGCGACAGGACCCCAAGAGACCCAGTACTTC.

The V gene is TRBV5-6, the J gene TRBJ2-3; 7 bases are a match to TRBD2. Per germline, CDR1 SGHDT and CDR2 YYEEEE. The CDR3 is 14 amino acids. V was pared by 4 bases and J by 2 bases, with 4 bases of the junction left unmatched. This CDR3 is CASSLGDYTDTQYF. CDR3 coding DNA: TGTGCCAGCAGCCTTGGGGACTACACAGATACGCAGTATTTT. Full variable domain (remainder filled in from reference TRBV5-6 and TRBJ2-3): DAGVTQSPTHLIKTRGQQVTLRCSPKSGHDTVSWYQQALGQGPQFIFQYYEEEERQRGNFPDRFSGHQFPNYSSELNVNALLLGDSALYLCASSLGDYTDTQYFGPGTRLTVL.

The table lists this clone with a few counts. The gene calls are TRBV30 and TRBJ1-4; possible D gene TRBD1, 5 bases. The CDR3 consists of 15 residues. Germline V gene lookup returns CDR1 GTSNPN and CDR2 SVGIG (reference sequence). V lost 1 base and J 0 bases, leaving 9 bases between the germline ends. The CDR3 DNA sequence: TGTGCCTGGAGTGCGCAGACAGCAACTAATGAAAAACTGTTTTTT. This codes for CAWSAQTATNEKLFF.

This clone was counted between two and nine times. One end of the junction is discordant with germline, which a read error may explain. The rearrangement joins TRBV6-6 to TRBJ2-7; TRBD1 matches at 9 bases. The CDR3 totals 15 residues. Germline assignment: CDR1 MNHNY and CDR2 SVGAGI (reference sequence). The CDR3 here is CASRYITGGSDEQYF. Written as DNA, the CDR3 is TGTGCCAGCAGATATATAACAGGGGGCTCCGACGAGCAGTACTTC.

The chain joins TRBV4-3 to TRBJ1-4, with 9 bases identical to TRBD1. J gave up 5 bases and V 2 bases, and 12 bases lay outside the gene matches. Germline V gene data show CDR1 as LGHNA and CDR2 as YSLEER. The CDR3 has 18 residues. The CDR3 sequence: CASSQTTGFGTGNEKLFF. The CDR3 nucleotides are TGCGCCAGCAGCCAAACCACGGGGTTTGGGACAGGGAATGAAAAACTGTTTTTT.

This sequence joins TRBV4-3 and TRBJ2-7, with TRBD2 as a possible D gene (5 bases). The CDR3 totals 15 residues. The V gene lost 0 bases and the J gene lost 2 bases, with 11 bases spanning the gap. Germline-derived CDR1 and CDR2 are LGHNA and YSLEER. CDR3 coding DNA: TGCGCCAGCAGCCAAGATTGGAACGGGGCCTACGAGCAGTACTTC. This encodes CASSQDWNGAYEQYF.

This chain uses TRBV2 with TRBJ2-3; unclear D gene. The CDR3 is 15 amino acids. Trimming removed 6 bases from V and 2 bases from J, with 15 bases in between. CDR1 is SNHLY and CDR2 is FYNNEI in the germline V gene. The DNA for the CDR3 is TGTGCCAGCAGCCCAAACGGTAGCCCCACAGATACGCAGTATTTT. Amino acid sequence: CASSPNGSPTDTQYF.

This rearrangement joins TRBV19 to TRBJ1-5; D is ambiguous. CDR3 size: 12 residues. V was trimmed by 3 bases and J by 3 bases, leaving 3 bases between them. The germline V gene has CDR1 LNHDA and CDR2 SQIVND (reference sequence). CDR3 bases: TGTGCCAGTAGTATGCCCAATCAGCCCCAGCATTTT. This translates into CASSMPNQPQHF.

The rearrangement joins TRBV10-3 to TRBJ2-5; weak D call: TRBD1 (5 bases). Trimming cost V 0 bases and J 2 bases, with 10 bases left between them. The germline V gene encodes CDR1 ENHRY and CDR2 SYGVKD. The length of the CDR3 is 15 residues. This CDR3 is CAISESGRAQETQYF. In DNA, the CDR3 is TGTGCCATCAGTGAGTCTGGCAGGGCACAAGAGACCCAGTACTTC.

This clone occurred many times. The chain joins TRBV28 to TRBJ1-5; 8 bases agree with TRBD1. The junction had 8 bases not matched to a gene; V was cut back by 4 bases and J by 3 bases. Per germline, CDR1 MDHEN and CDR2 SYDVKM. The CDR3 loop spans 16 amino acids. The CDR3 bases are TGTGCCAGCAGTTCACAGGGGGTCGGTGTCAATCAGCCCCAGCATTTT. This translates into CASSSQGVGVNQPQHF. Combining the CDR3 with reference TRBV28 and TRBJ1-5 gives the whole variable domain DVKVTQSSRYLVKRTGEKVFLECVQDMDHENMFWYRQDPGLGLRLIYFSYDVKMKEKGDIPEGYSVSREKKERFSLILESASTNQTSMYLCASSSQGVGVNQPQHFGDGTRLSIL.

This clone was recorded a few times. The chain is built from TRBV29-1 and TRBJ2-5; 9 bases line up with TRBD2. Germline lookup yields CDR1 SQVTM and CDR2 ANQGSEA. Trimming took 6 bases from V and 5 from J; bases not matched to a gene: 16. The CDR3 is 16 amino acids. CDR3 DNA sequence: TGCAGCGTAGCTCGGGCGGTGCGGGGGGGCCGTGAGACCCAGTACTTC. Translated: CSVARAVRGGRETQYF.

The chain is built from TRBV6-5 and TRBJ1-2; D gene unclear. The CDR3 consists of 12 residues. Germline CDR1 reads MNHEY; CDR2 reads SVGAGI. V lost 7 bases to trimming and J lost 5 bases, with 11 bases between them. For the CDR3, the DNA is TGTGCCAGCACTCCGGGGAGGTATGGCTACACCTTC. This translates into CASTPGRYGYTF.

This clone was observed a few times. This chain connects TRBV7-9 to TRBJ2-1; 11 bases map to TRBD2. V lost 6 bases to trimming and J lost 4 bases; unmatched junction nucleotides: 5. The germline V gene has CDR1 SEHNR and CDR2 FQNEAQ (reference sequence). CDR3 size: 15 residues. This CDR3 is CASSPSGGQYNEQFF. CDR3 in DNA: TGTGCCAGCAGTCCTAGCGGGGGGCAATACAATGAGCAGTTCTTC. The full variable domain, its missing parts supplied by reference TRBV7-9 and TRBJ2-1, is DTGVSQNPRHKITKRGQNVTFRCDPISEHNRLYWYRQTLGQGPEFLTYFQNEAQLEKSRLLSDRFSAERPKGSFSTLEIQRTEQGDSAMYLCASSPSGGQYNEQFFGPGTRLTVL.

The V and J genes are TRBV2 and TRBJ2-2; TRBD2 matches 8 bases. V gave up 9 bases and J gave up 0 bases; unmatched junction bases: 12. Looked up from germline, CDR1 is SNHLY and CDR2 is FYNNEI. The CDR3 spans 17 residues. The CDR3 here is CARRSGSGGSNTGELFF. The CDR3 DNA is TGTGCCAGAAGGAGTGGGAGCGGGGGCTCGAACACCGGGGAGCTGTTTTTT.

This clone has more than one count but fewer than ten. The V gene is TRBV7-2, the J gene TRBJ2-7; 11 nucleotides match TRBD2. V shed 6 bases and J 5 bases; nucleotides not matched to a gene: 3. Germline values: CDR1 SGHTA, CDR2 FQGNSA. The CDR3 has 13 residues. The CDR3 sequence: CASSSSGGNEQYF. CDR3 nucleotides: TGTGCCAGCAGTTCTAGCGGGGGGAACGAGCAGTACTTC.

Ten or more counts support this clone. This sequence joins TRBV7-2 and TRBJ2-1, with D perhaps TRBD2 (6 bases). Trimming cost V 1 base and J 9 bases, with 16 bases left between them. The CDR3 runs to 15 residues. The V gene's germline CDR1 is SGHTA and CDR2 FQGNSA. This CDR3 is CASSLVLAGGSEQFF. The CDR3 DNA follows: TGTGCCAGCAGCTTAGTGTTAGCTGGGGGGAGTGAGCAGTTCTTC.

A few counts support this clone. DNA for the CDR3: TGTGCCAGCAGCGTAGGGGGAACAGGGAGCGGCTATGGCTACACCTTC. It is translated as CASSVGGTGSGYGYTF. V and J are TRBV9 and TRBJ1-2, with a weak D call TRBD1 (6 bases). The germline V and J ends were trimmed by 0 bases and 4 bases, with 16 bases remaining between them. Per germline, CDR1 SGDLS and CDR2 YYNGEE. CDR3 size: 16 residues.

This clone showed up just a few times. The chain carries TRBV11-2 and TRBJ2-7; D gene uncertain. This CDR3 has 11 amino acids. The V end lost 0 bases, the J end lost 6 bases, and 3 bases lay between the germline ends. Germline V gene sequence: CDR1 SGHAT, CDR2 FQNNGV. The CDR3 here is CASSLDREQYF. The CDR3 DNA reads as TGTGCCAGCAGCTTAGATCGCGAGCAGTACTTC. Drawing the rest from reference TRBV11-2 and TRBJ2-7, the complete variable domain is EAGVAQSPRYKIIEKRQSVAFWCNPISGHATLYWYQQILGQGPKLLIQFQNNGVVDDSQLPKDRFSAERLKGVDSTLKIQPAKLEDSAVYLCASSLDREQYFGPGTRLTVT.

The chain uses TRBV11-2 and TRBJ2-7; D tentatively fits TRBD1 or TRBD2 (5 bases each). Trimming took 1 base from V and 4 from J, leaving 14 bases between them. Per germline, CDR1 SGHAT and CDR2 FQNNGV. CDR3 length equals 15 residues. The CDR3 DNA sequence: TGTGCCAGCAGCTTAGCCGGGACCGAAAGATACGAGCAGTACTTC. It specifies CASSLAGTERYEQYF.

The V and J genes are TRBV7-9 and TRBJ2-3, with D possibly being TRBD1 (6 bases). Germline CDR1 reads SEHNR; CDR2 reads FQNEAQ (reference sequence). V lost 5 bases and J lost 4, with 10 bases in between. This CDR3 has 13 amino acids. DNA for the CDR3: TGTGCCAGCAGCATACAGGGTTCAGATACGCAGTATTTT. Protein sequence: CASSIQGSDTQYF.

This clone has only a few counts. The DNA of the CDR3 is TGTGCCAGCAGCCGACAGGGGGGCTACGAGCAGTACTTC. Translating it yields CASSRQGGYEQYF. The chain is built from TRBV7-9 and TRBJ2-7; 9 bases are a match to TRBD1. Germline CDR1 SEHNR, CDR2 FQNEAQ (reference sequence). The CDR3 spans 13 residues. V lost 5 bases, J lost 3 bases, and 2 bases stayed unmatched.

The V gene is TRBV7-9, the J gene TRBJ1-2, with 7 bases fitting TRBD1. This CDR3 has 13 amino acids. Germline CDR1 is SEHNR and CDR2 is FQNEAQ (reference sequence). V shed 5 bases, J shed 4 bases, and the junction held 4 bases outside the gene matches. The CDR3 nucleotides read TGTGCCAGCAGCCCGGGACAGCTCTATGGCTACACCTTC. Translated: CASSPGQLYGYTF.

This clone was counted a few times. The chain recombines TRBV7-6 with TRBJ2-3; 12 nucleotides line up with TRBD2. The CDR3 is 20 residues long. Looked up from germline, CDR1 is SGHVS and CDR2 is FNYEAQ. The V gene end was trimmed by 5 bases and the J gene end by 3 bases; junction bases not matched to a gene: 18. DNA for the CDR3: TGTGCCAGCAGCCCCCAACCTTCTAGCGGGGGGGCCGGAGGGACAGATACGCAGTATTTT. Translated: CASSPQPSSGGAGGTDTQYF.

CDR3: CSVARDRGTGELFF. CDR3 DNA sequence: TGCAGCGTTGCTAGGGACAGGGGCACCGGGGAGCTGTTTTTT. The chain recombines TRBV29-1 with TRBJ2-2; TRBD1 matches at 10 bases. Germline CDR1 and CDR2: SQVTM and ANQGSEA. The CDR3 contains 14 residues. The V segment lost 4 bases and the J segment 4 bases; nucleotides outside the gene matches: 3.

In this sample, this clone turned up a few times. The chain joins TRBV7-2 to TRBJ1-5; 7 bases are a match to TRBD1. V lost 1 base to trimming and J lost 0 bases; unmatched junction nucleotides: 9. CDR3 size: 18 residues. Germline V gene sequence: CDR1 SGHTA, CDR2 FQGNSA. The CDR3 DNA reads as TGTGCCAGCAGCTTAGGAGGGACAGAACTTTATAGCAATCAGCCCCAGCATTTT. Translation: CASSLGGTELYSNQPQHF.

This sequence joins TRBV5-1 and TRBJ2-1; 13 bases align to TRBD2. Germline V gene sequence: CDR1 SGHRS, CDR2 YFSETQ. The CDR3 consists of 16 residues. V shed 0 bases, J shed 4 bases, and the junction held 1 base outside the gene matches. This chain's CDR3 is CASSLGTSGGYNEQFF. The CDR3 DNA is TGCGCCAGCAGCTTGGGGACTAGCGGGGGATACAATGAGCAGTTCTTC.

This chain uses TRBV6-1 with TRBJ2-7; D remains ambiguous. Germline assignment: CDR1 MNHNS and CDR2 SASEGT. The ends were cut back, 8 bases at V and 6 bases at J, with 17 bases in the middle. This CDR3 comprises 13 residues. The CDR3 DNA reads as TGTGCCAGCGTGAGCGCCGGGCGCGGCGAGCAGTACTTC. The encoded protein is CASVSAGRGEQYF.